The 25 T cell receptor beta chains presented below share a single source sample, sequenced in a study of vaccination and CD4 T cells after COVID-19. Regarding treatment: approximately 9-day PBMC culture with coronavirus spike peptide pools or control peptides (ViraFEST assay). The Oncomine TCR Beta short-read assay generated sequence data from the DNA of cultured CD4+ T cells. TCRdb reanalysed the PCR reads using MiXCR and keeps one entry per CDR3 protein. The data hold approximately 20,000 distinct CDR3 sequences, with approximately 48% observed a single time. These receptors have no identified antigens. The sequencing here drew on CD4+ T cells from blood, cultured in vitro, taken after SARS-CoV-2 vaccination. The source is a human donor who had recovered from COVID-19.

The chain links TRBV7-2 to TRBJ1-3, with D maybe TRBD1 (6 bases). This CDR3 is 14 amino acids long. The V gene lost 7 bases and the J gene lost 1 base, with 11 bases spanning the gap. The germline CDR1 and CDR2 sequences are SGHTA and FQGNSA. CDR3: CASTLGGSGNTIYF. The CDR3 nucleotides are TGTGCCAGCACCCTAGGGGGGTCTGGAAACACCATATATTTT.

The CDR3 DNA is TGTGCCAGCAGTGAATACGACGGAACCCAAGAGACCCAGTACTTC. Protein product: CASSEYDGTQETQYF. The chain links TRBV25-1 to TRBJ2-5, with unresolved D. The ends were cut back, 0 bases at V and 1 base at J, with 9 bases in the middle. Germline CDR1 MGHDK, CDR2 SYGVNS. The CDR3 spans 15 residues.

The chain has TRBV6-5 and TRBJ2-5, with 9 nucleotides matching TRBD2. The CDR3 is 15 amino acids. The germline V gene encodes CDR1 MNHEY and CDR2 SVGAGI. V lost 3 bases, J lost 0 bases, and 2 bases stayed unmatched. DNA of the CDR3: TGTGCCAGCAGTTATCTAGCGGGGAACCAAGAGACCCAGTACTTC. It encodes CASSYLAGNQETQYF.

The chain recombines TRBV29-1 with TRBJ1-2; tentatively, D is TRBD1 (6 bases). CDR3 length: 14 residues. The V gene's germline CDR1 is SQVTM and CDR2 ANQGSEA. Trimming removed 1 base from V and 4 bases from J, with 13 bases in between. CDR3 DNA sequence: TGCAGCGTTGAAGGCGGGGGGCTGGTCTATGGCTACACCTTC. Amino acid sequence: CSVEGGGLVYGYTF.

The chain combines TRBV30 with TRBJ2-5, with D perhaps assigned TRBD1 or TRBD2 (5 bases each). Germline-derived CDR1 and CDR2 are GTSNPN and SVGIG (reference sequence). V shed 8 bases and J shed 7 bases, with 20 bases lying between them. CDR3 length: 13 residues. The CDR3 spells CAGNRDLIGTQYF. CDR3 sequence (DNA): TGTGCCGGAAACCGGGACCTCATTGGGACCCAGTACTTC.

In this sample, this clonotype turned up a few times. The genes are TRBV7-9 and TRBJ2-3, with D perhaps assigned TRBD1 or TRBD2 (6 bases each). The germline V gene encodes CDR1 SEHNR and CDR2 FQNEAQ (reference sequence). Trimming cost V 5 bases and J 2 bases, with 17 bases left between them. The CDR3 consists of 16 residues. This CDR3 is CASSPRGGPSTDTQYF. In nucleotides, the CDR3 is TGTGCCAGCAGCCCCAGGGGAGGCCCTTCCACAGATACGCAGTATTTT.

This clonotype appeared a few times. The chain links TRBV6-1 to TRBJ2-5; TRBD2 aligns across 8 bases. V shed 5 bases and J 4 bases; nucleotides not matched to a gene: 3. CDR3 length: 13 amino acids. In germline, CDR1 is MNHNS, CDR2 SASEGT. CDR3 coding DNA: TGTGCCAGCAGTCGAAGCGGGGGAGAGACCCAGTACTTC. Translated, it gives CASSRSGGETQYF.

The chain employs TRBV19 and TRBJ1-6, with D possibly matching TRBD1 (6 bases). Trimming removed 4 bases from V and 15 bases from J, with 16 bases in between. CDR1 and CDR2 (germline): LNHDA, SQIVND (reference sequence). The CDR3 is made up of 13 amino acids. The CDR3 bases are TGTGCCAGTAGTAGAAGACAGTCAGGGGTCCTCCACTTT. Amino acid sequence: CASSRRQSGVLHF.

The chain recombines TRBV11-3 with TRBJ1-2; 7 bases line up with TRBD1. V was clipped by 5 bases and J by 11 bases; unmatched bases: 8. Germline CDR1 SGHNT, CDR2 YENEEA. The CDR3 runs to 12 residues. CDR3 region: CASSRGQDQYTF. As DNA, the CDR3 is TGTGCCAGCAGCAGAGGACAGGACCAATACACCTTC. The variable domain in full, completed from reference TRBV11-3 and TRBJ1-2, reads EAGVVQSPRYKIIEKKQPVAFWCNPISGHNTLYWYLQNLGQGPELLIRYENEEAVDDSQLPKDRFSAERLKGVDSTLKIQPAELGDSAVYLCASSRGQDQYTFGSGTRLTVV.

The V call is TRBV7-3, the J call TRBJ2-2; D may be TRBD2 (7 bases). The V end was cut by 5 bases, the J end by 3 bases, with 10 bases between. The CDR3 loop spans 14 amino acids. Germline loops: CDR1 SGHTA, CDR2 FQGTGA. Here the CDR3 reads CASSGGGDTGELFF. The CDR3 coding sequence is TGTGCCAGCAGCGGAGGGGGGGACACCGGGGAGCTGTTTTTT.

The chain is built from TRBV11-1 and TRBJ1-1; D gene ambiguous. CDR1 is SGHAT, CDR2 FQDESV, per germline (reference sequence). This CDR3 has 11 amino acids. Trimming pared 1 base from V and 9 bases from J, leaving 6 bases between. The CDR3 protein is CASSLGQQAFF. CDR3 bases: TGTGCCAGCAGCTTAGGGCAGCAAGCTTTCTTT. Full variable domain (remainder filled in from reference TRBV11-1 and TRBJ1-1): EAEVAQSPRYKITEKSQAVAFWCDPISGHATLYWYRQILGQGPELLVQFQDESVVDDSQLPKDRFSAERLKGVDSTLKIQPAELGDSAMYLCASSLGQQAFFGQGTRLTVV.

This clonotype appeared a few times. This rearrangement joins TRBV2 to TRBJ2-1; D may be TRBD1 (7 bases). This CDR3 contains 14 residues. Trimming pared 6 bases from V and 8 bases from J, leaving 17 bases between. Germline V gene lookup returns CDR1 SNHLY and CDR2 FYNNEI. The CDR3 sequence is CASREGAPLDEQFF. The CDR3 DNA follows: TGTGCCAGCAGGGAGGGGGCACCCTTGGATGAGCAGTTCTTC.

This clonotype turned up a few times. The V call is TRBV7-9, the J call TRBJ2-3; 8 bases match TRBD2. The CDR3 has 15 amino acids. V shed 6 bases, J shed 2 bases, and the junction held 7 bases outside the gene matches. Germline V lookup: CDR1 SEHNR, CDR2 FQNEAQ (reference sequence). The CDR3 sequence: CASSPTSGYTDTQYF. CDR3 DNA sequence: TGTGCCAGCAGTCCCACTAGCGGTTACACAGATACGCAGTATTTT.

This clonotype occurred once. The chain uses TRBV6-2 or TRBV6-3 and TRBJ2-7; 7 positions match TRBD1. The J segment lost 0 bases and the V segment lost 2 bases, leaving 4 bases of the junction unmatched. The CDR3 extends over 15 amino acids. CDR1 and CDR2 (germline): MNHEY, SVGEGT. This CDR3 reads CASSYGTVTSYEQYF. The CDR3 region has the DNA TGTGCCAGCAGTTACGGGACAGTTACCTCCTACGAGCAGTACTTC.

This clonotype is a singleton in its sample. The chain joins TRBV6-5 to TRBJ2-5; D might be TRBD2 (5 bases). Germline V lookup: CDR1 MNHEY, CDR2 SVGAGI. V was cut by 0 bases and J by 5 bases, with 10 bases left in between. This CDR3 spans 14 amino acids. DNA of the CDR3: TGTGCCAGCAGTTACTCGCGGGTTTCGGAGACCCAGTACTTC. Its protein product is CASSYSRVSETQYF.

The V gene is TRBV7-2, the J gene TRBJ2-1, with 7 positions matching TRBD2. The V and J ends lost 3 bases and 2 bases, in that order; junction bases with no gene match: 4. CDR3 length equals 15 residues. Germline CDR1 SGHTA, CDR2 FQGNSA. CDR3 sequence (DNA): TGTGCCAGCAGCTTGGCGGGAGTGGCCTACAATGAGCAGTTCTTC. Protein: CASSLAGVAYNEQFF. Together with reference TRBV7-2 and TRBJ2-1, the CDR3 gives the full variable domain: GAGVSQSPSNKVTEKGKDVELRCDPISGHTALYWYRQSLGQGLEFLIYFQGNSAPDKSGLPSDRFSAERTGGSVSTLTIQRTQQEDSAVYLCASSLAGVAYNEQFFGPGTRLTVL.

The rearrangement links TRBV6-1 to TRBJ2-5; TRBD1 agrees at 7 bases. The CDR3 length is 15 residues. Trimming at V came to 6 bases and at J to 2 bases, leaving 9 bases not matched to a gene. Germline V gives CDR1 MNHNS, CDR2 SASEGT. CDR3 region: CASSLSGTEQETQYF. In nucleotides, the CDR3 is TGTGCCAGCAGCCTTTCCGGGACAGAACAAGAGACCCAGTACTTC.

This chain uses TRBV7-2 with TRBJ2-1; no definite D call. CDR3 length: 15 amino acids. Germline CDR1 reads SGHTA; CDR2 reads FQGNSA. With 1 base removed from V and 5 bases from J, the gap between germline ends came to 12 bases. The chain's CDR3 is CASSLEFGRNNEQFF. DNA of the CDR3: TGTGCCAGCAGCTTAGAGTTCGGTAGGAACAATGAGCAGTTCTTC.

This clonotype has more than one count but fewer than ten. The genes are TRBV7-2 and TRBJ2-7, with TRBD1 matching 8 bases. This CDR3 has 14 residues. Unmatched junction bases numbered 11, after V lost 6 bases and J lost 7 bases. Germline loops: CDR1 SGHTA, CDR2 FQGNSA. Here the CDR3 reads CASSIWNTGGEQYF. CDR3 bases: TGTGCCAGCAGTATATGGAACACAGGGGGAGAGCAGTACTTC.

The rearrangement links TRBV7-2 to TRBJ1-1, with no clear D. The CDR3 is 13 amino acids. Germline loops: CDR1 SGHTA, CDR2 FQGNSA. The ends were cut back, 7 bases at V and 4 bases at J, with 13 bases in the middle. CDR3: CASTLHGFTEAFF. The CDR3 region has the DNA TGTGCCAGCACCCTCCACGGATTCACTGAAGCTTTCTTT.

V is TRBV29-1 and J is TRBJ2-7; the D gene is possibly TRBD2 (6 bases). Trimming stripped 4 bases from V and 4 bases from J, with 14 bases between. Germline CDR1 is SQVTM and CDR2 is ANQGSEA. CDR3 length: 13 residues. CDR3 loop: CSVAEGIGYEQYF. In DNA, the CDR3 is TGCAGCGTTGCGGAGGGGATCGGGTACGAGCAGTACTTC.

V usage is TRBV27 and J usage is TRBJ2-1; 13 bases agree with TRBD2. The trim removed 2 bases at V and 3 bases at J, leaving 1 base unmatched. The CDR3 has 16 amino acids. CDR1 is MNHEY and CDR2 is SMNVEV in the germline V gene (reference sequence). The DNA of the CDR3 is TGTGCCAGCAGTTTAAGGACTAGCGGGGGCTACAATGAGCAGTTCTTC. It encodes CASSLRTSGGYNEQFF.

This chain joins TRBV20-1 and TRBJ2-7; TRBD1 matches 8 bases. V was pared by 6 bases and J by 0 bases, with 7 bases of the junction left unmatched. Germline loops: CDR1 DFQATT, CDR2 SNEGSKA (reference sequence). The CDR3 has 14 residues. DNA of the CDR3: TGCAGTGCCCATCGACAGGGGCGCTCCTACGAGCAGTACTTC. Its translation is CSAHRQGRSYEQYF.

The CDR3 DNA is TGCGCCAGCAGCCAAGAATACGCCGATAGCGGTAATTCACCCCTCCACTTT. Its protein is CASSQEYADSGNSPLHF. The J gene is TRBJ1-6, the V gene TRBV4-1; the D is unclear. The V gene lost 0 bases and the J gene lost 6 bases, with 15 bases spanning the gap. Germline V gene lookup returns CDR1 MGHRA and CDR2 YSYEKL. The CDR3 runs to 17 residues.

V is TRBV11-2 and J is TRBJ2-1; TRBD2 matches at 7 bases. Germline V gives CDR1 SGHAT, CDR2 FQNNGV. The trim removed 6 bases at V and 2 bases at J, leaving 4 bases unmatched. The CDR3 contains 14 residues. The CDR3 DNA reads TGTGCCAGCAGGGGGGGGAGCGCCTACAATGAGCAGTTCTTC. Translating gives CASRGGSAYNEQFF.